The 32 T cell receptor beta chains presented below share a single source sample, sequenced in a study of cytomegalovirus exposure and HLA in healthy donors. In the PCR, 60 Vbeta and 13 Jbeta primers were used. Profiling relied on immunoSEQ multiplex PCR, and the TCRdb table lists in-frame clones only, not all of them. The sample lists around 140,000 clones, around 80% occurring once. The specimen sequenced was PBMCs. These receptors originate from a female donor in good health and CMV-seronegative.

This chain uses TRBV7-8 with TRBJ1-2; the D gene is possibly TRBD1 (5 bases). The CDR3 runs to 18 residues. Germline-derived CDR1 and CDR2 are SGHVS and FQNEAQ. V was clipped by 4 bases and J by 1 base, with 22 bases between them. The CDR3: CASSSTFRDSNLNYGYTF. The CDR3 region has the DNA TGTGCCAGCAGCTCGACTTTCAGAGACAGCAACCTTAACTATGGCTACACCTTC. Full variable domain (remainder filled in from reference TRBV7-8 and TRBJ1-2): GAGVSQSPRYKVAKRGQDVALRCDPISGHVSLFWYQQALGQGPEFLTYFQNEAQLDKSGLPSDRFFAERPEGSVSTLKIQRTQQEDSAVYLCASSSTFRDSNLNYGYTFGSGTRLTVV.

CDR3: CASSPRLRTGDDEQFF. The CDR3 DNA follows: TGTGCCAGCTCACCAAGACTAAGGACAGGGGATGATGAGCAGTTCTTC. The chain joins TRBV18 to TRBJ2-1; 9 positions match TRBD1. Germline V lookup: CDR1 KGHSH, CDR2 LQKENI. The CDR3 consists of 16 residues. The J segment lost 8 bases and the V segment lost 2 bases, leaving 10 bases of the junction unmatched.

The chain recombines TRBV7-3 with TRBJ2-1, with D possibly TRBD2 on 6 matching bases. The V and J ends lost 0 bases and 14 bases respectively, with 14 bases between them. The germline CDR1 and CDR2 sequences are SGHTA and FQGTGA. This CDR3 has 13 residues. Here the CDR3 DNA reads TGTGCCAGCAGCTTAACGAGTGGGCGGGGAGAGTTCTTC. Protein sequence: CASSLTSGRGEFF. Complete variable domain (other parts from reference TRBV7-3 and TRBJ2-1): GAGVSQTPSNKVTEKGKYVELRCDPISGHTALYWYRQSLGQGPEFLIYFQGTGAADDSGLPNDRFFAVRPEGSVSTLKIQRTERGDSAVYLCASSLTSGRGEFFGPGTRLTVL.

This chain links TRBV5-1 with TRBJ2-5; TRBD2 agrees at 7 bases. The DNA end is more similar to TRBJ2-7, so the J call may be wrong. The CDR3 consists of 15 residues. Germline values: CDR1 SGHRS, CDR2 YFSETQ. The CDR3, as DNA: TGCGCCAGCAGCAGGTCTAGCGGACGCGATTACGAGCAGTACTTC. Its protein is CASSRSSGRDYEQYF.

J is TRBJ2-7 and V is TRBV30, with 7 bases aligning to TRBD1. Per germline, CDR1 GTSNPN and CDR2 SVGIG (reference sequence). The J segment lost 3 bases and the V segment lost 1 base, leaving 6 bases of the junction unmatched. The CDR3 loop spans 14 amino acids. The CDR3 loop reads CAWSAAGGFYEQYF. The DNA for the CDR3 is TGTGCCTGGAGTGCGGCAGGGGGATTCTACGAGCAGTACTTC.

The chain recombines TRBV7-9 with TRBJ1-5; D is perhaps TRBD1 (5 bases). Germline V lookup: CDR1 SEHNR, CDR2 FQNEAQ (reference sequence). Trimming shortened V by 1 base and J by 4 bases, and 11 bases separated the two germline ends. This CDR3 is 15 amino acids long. The CDR3 spells CASSLGGGANQPQHF. CDR3 nucleotides: TGTGCCAGCAGCTTAGGCGGTGGGGCTAATCAGCCCCAGCATTTT.

This clone was recorded a few times. The CDR3 DNA reads TGTGCCAGCAGCCCCCCGGGACTAGACTACAATGAGCAGTTCTTC. It translates to CASSPPGLDYNEQFF. This chain uses TRBV4-2 with TRBJ2-1; 8 positions match TRBD2. Losses at the gene ends were 4 bases for V and 3 bases for J; bases not matched to a gene: 5. This CDR3 is built from 15 residues. CDR1 LGHNA and CDR2 YNFKEQ come from the germline V gene.

The genes are TRBV5-6 and TRBJ1-6, with D hard to call. This CDR3 is 14 amino acids long. From germline, CDR1 is SGHDT and CDR2 YYEEEE. Trimming cost V 4 bases and J 7 bases, with 12 bases left between them. CDR3 in DNA: TGTGCCAGCAGCGCGGGCAAGGAAAATTCACCCCTCCACTTT. It translates to CASSAGKENSPLHF.

To note about this clone: The same CDR3 is also encoded by other DNA sequences in this sample. The DNA for the CDR3 is TGTGCCAGCAGCTTAGAAGCGACAGGCTCCTACAATGAGCAGTTCTTC. Translated, it gives CASSLEATGSYNEQFF. The genes are TRBV7-9 and TRBJ2-1, with a weak D call TRBD1 (6 bases). Trimming left V 1 base short and J 0 bases short, with 10 bases between. Germline lookup yields CDR1 SEHNR and CDR2 FQNEAQ (reference sequence). This CDR3 comprises 16 residues. The whole variable domain, filled in from reference TRBV7-9 and TRBJ2-1, reads DTGVSQNPRHKITKRGQNVTFRCDPISEHNRLYWYRQTLGQGPEFLTYFQNEAQLEKSRLLSDRFSAERPKGSFSTLEIQRTEQGDSAMYLCASSLEATGSYNEQFFGPGTRLTVL.

This chain links TRBV29-1 with TRBJ2-7; D perhaps matches TRBD2 (5 bases). Trimming removed 6 bases at V and 5 bases at J, with 11 bases between. Germline CDR1 is SQVTM and CDR2 is ANQGSEA. The CDR3 spans 11 residues. The CDR3 protein is CSVNWRNEQYF. CDR3 nucleotides: TGCAGCGTGAACTGGAGGAACGAGCAGTACTTC.

The genes are TRBV5-4 and TRBJ2-5, with TRBD2 identical over 9 bases. V was clipped by 0 bases and J by 4 bases; unmatched bases: 10. Looked up from germline, CDR1 is SGHNT and CDR2 is YYREEE (reference sequence). This CDR3 is 17 amino acids long. DNA for the CDR3: TGTGCCAGCAGCTTGGGGTCCTTAGCGGGAGTTGCAGAGACCCAGTACTTC. Translation: CASSLGSLAGVAETQYF.

This chain uses TRBV28 with TRBJ1-2, with TRBD1 matching 9 bases. V was pared by 5 bases and J by 6 bases, with 10 bases of the junction left unmatched. This CDR3 contains 15 residues. In germline, CDR1 is MDHEN, CDR2 SYDVKM. CDR3 protein: CASSGGGQGSHGYTF. The CDR3 DNA follows: TGTGCCAGCAGTGGGGGCGGACAGGGGAGCCATGGCTACACCTTC.

This chain joins TRBV4-1 and TRBJ2-3; 9 bases are a match to TRBD2. V lost 0 bases, J lost 5 bases, and 6 bases stayed unmatched. The germline V gene has CDR1 MGHRA and CDR2 YSYEKL. This CDR3 has 16 amino acids. In DNA form, the CDR3 reads TGCGCCAGCAGCCAAGAGCGGGGACTAGCAGAAGATACGCAGTATTTT. The encoded protein is CASSQERGLAEDTQYF.

In this sample, this clone turned up once. This chain links TRBV28 with TRBJ2-3, with 8 bases matching TRBD2. This CDR3 is 12 amino acids long. V lost 9 bases to trimming and J lost 3 bases; unmatched junction nucleotides: 2. Looked up from germline, CDR1 is MDHEN and CDR2 is SYDVKM. DNA of the CDR3: TGTGCCAGTTCGGGAGGGACAGATACGCAGTATTTT. Amino acids: CASSGGTDTQYF.

This chain connects TRBV29-1 to TRBJ1-3; D unresolved. This CDR3 comprises 14 residues. Germline V gene lookup returns CDR1 SQVTM and CDR2 ANQGSEA. V dropped 5 bases and J dropped 0 bases, with 11 bases sitting between them. The CDR3 region is CSVSIINSGNTIYF. The CDR3 nucleotides read TGCAGCGTTAGCATCATAAACTCTGGAAACACCATATATTTT.

The chain employs TRBV7-3 and TRBJ2-1, with 8 positions matching TRBD2. This CDR3 spans 15 amino acids. Per the germline V gene, CDR1 is SGHTA and CDR2 is FQGTGA. V dropped 5 bases and J dropped 6; count of bases not matched to a gene: 9. The CDR3 region is CASSPQAGVINEQFF. CDR3 nucleotides: TGTGCCAGCAGCCCCCAAGCGGGAGTAATCAATGAGCAGTTCTTC.

The V gene is TRBV7-2, the J gene TRBJ1-4, with a weak D call TRBD1 (5 bases). The CDR3 is made up of 12 amino acids. Germline CDR1 is SGHTA and CDR2 is FQGNSA. Trimming removed 5 bases at V and 12 bases at J, with 13 bases between. CDR3 protein: CASSRGPGELFF. CDR3 DNA: TGTGCCAGCAGCCGCGGGCCGGGGGAACTGTTTTTT.

A single count supports this clone. This sequence joins TRBV29-1 and TRBJ2-1; 10 bases map to TRBD2. Germline V CDR1 and CDR2: SQVTM, ANQGSEA. This CDR3 is 14 amino acids long. V lost 7 bases, J lost 6 bases, and 9 bases stayed unmatched. CDR3 sequence (DNA): TGCAGCGCCGCACCTAGCGGGGGTGGCAATGAGCAGTTCTTC. Translating it yields CSAAPSGGGNEQFF.

The genes are TRBV4-2 and TRBJ2-1; 10 bases are shared with TRBD1. In germline, CDR1 is LGHNA, CDR2 YNFKEQ. The CDR3 is 15 amino acids. V shed 4 bases and J 9 bases; nucleotides not matched to a gene: 9. This CDR3 reads CASSPEDRGRREQFF. The CDR3 DNA is TGTGCCAGCAGCCCAGAGGACAGGGGGAGGCGTGAGCAGTTCTTC.

The chain has TRBV28 and TRBJ1-1, with 7 positions matching TRBD1. J gave up 5 bases and V 6 bases, and 9 bases lay outside the gene matches. The germline V gene encodes CDR1 MDHEN and CDR2 SYDVKM. The CDR3 is 14 residues long. CDR3 in DNA: TGTGCCAGCAGATACACAGGGGATATGACTGAAGCTTTCTTT. Translation: CASRYTGDMTEAFF.

The chain employs TRBV7-2 and TRBJ2-3, with TRBD2 matching over 15 bases. This CDR3 is built from 18 residues. V lost 0 bases, J lost 2 bases, and 3 bases stayed unmatched. Germline CDR1 is SGHTA and CDR2 is FQGNSA. CDR3 DNA sequence: TGTGCCAGCAGCTTAGCGGGACTAGCGGGGGGTCCCACAGATACGCAGTATTTT. This codes for CASSLAGLAGGPTDTQYF.

This chain links TRBV5-1 with TRBJ2-2, with TRBD1 matching over 7 bases. Germline CDR1 and CDR2: SGHRS and YFSETQ. V lost 1 base and J lost 6; bases outside the gene matches: 9. The CDR3 consists of 16 residues. DNA of the CDR3: TGCGCCAGCAGCTTGCAGACAGGGATTGGTCCCGGGGAGCTGTTTTTT. Its protein product is CASSLQTGIGPGELFF.

The CDR3 DNA is TGCAGCGTTTCCGATCCGCGGCGTAGCTCTGGAAACACCATATATTTT. Amino acid sequence: CSVSDPRRSSGNTIYF. The rearrangement links TRBV29-1 to TRBJ1-3; D unclear. CDR1 and CDR2 (germline): SQVTM, ANQGSEA. The V gene lost 5 bases and the J gene lost 0 bases, with 17 bases spanning the gap. There are 16 residues in the CDR3.

The chain joins TRBV27 to TRBJ2-7; perhaps TRBD2 as D (6 bases). CDR1 is MNHEY and CDR2 is SMNVEV in the germline V gene (reference sequence). V shed 2 bases and J shed 5 bases, with 13 bases lying between them. The CDR3 sequence is 14 residues long. In DNA, the CDR3 is TGTGCCAGCAGTTTAGGCGGGGCAGTGGACGAGCAGTACTTC. Amino acids: CASSLGGAVDEQYF.

The chain uses TRBV18 and TRBJ1-2; perhaps TRBD1 as D (5 bases). Per germline, CDR1 KGHSH and CDR2 LQKENI. The CDR3 runs 14 residues. The V gene lost 1 base and the J gene lost 4 bases, with 10 bases spanning the gap. The CDR3 DNA is TGTGCCAGCTCACCACGTACAGGTCCCTATGGCTACACCTTC. This codes for CASSPRTGPYGYTF.

The chain is built from TRBV7-9 and TRBJ1-3; 8 positions match TRBD1. Germline V gives CDR1 SEHNR, CDR2 FQNEAQ (reference sequence). This CDR3 is 16 amino acids long. V gave up 3 bases and J gave up 4 bases; unmatched junction bases: 8. CDR3 DNA: TGTGCCAGCAGCTTGAATACAGGGGGGATCGGAAACACCATATATTTT. Translated: CASSLNTGGIGNTIYF.

This clone was seen just once. The gene calls are TRBV30 and TRBJ1-1; the D gene is possibly TRBD1 (5 bases). This CDR3 spans 15 amino acids. The V gene's germline CDR1 is GTSNPN and CDR2 SVGIG (reference sequence). Trimming took 0 bases from V and 1 from J, leaving 12 bases between them. The CDR3 region is CAWSVGTTRNTEAFF. CDR3 bases: TGTGCCTGGAGTGTCGGGACGACTAGGAACACTGAAGCTTTCTTT.

This clone was recorded a few times. The chain employs TRBV6-1 and TRBJ2-2; D is unresolved. The V gene lost 4 bases and the J gene lost 6 bases, with 24 bases spanning the gap. Germline loops: CDR1 MNHNS, CDR2 SASEGT. There are 18 residues in the CDR3. The CDR3 region has the DNA TGTGCCAGCAGTGGCACTTTCCCTATATGGGCCCAGGCCGGGGAGCTGTTTTTT. Its protein product is CASSGTFPIWAQAGELFF.

The CDR3 region is CASSVGTGGVQETQYF. The CDR3 DNA reads as TGTGCCAGCAGCGTGGGGACAGGAGGGGTCCAAGAGACCCAGTACTTC. The chain carries TRBV5-6 and TRBJ2-5, with 8 positions matching TRBD1. The V gene's germline CDR1 is SGHDT and CDR2 YYEEEE. V lost 4 bases, J lost 1 base, and 9 bases stayed unmatched. The CDR3 has 16 residues.

This clone was seen a few times. CDR3 nucleotide sequence: TGTGCCAGCAGACGACAGCAAACCAACTATGGCTACACCTTC. Protein sequence: CASRRQQTNYGYTF. This chain connects TRBV6-1 to TRBJ1-2; a weak D match, TRBD1 (5 bases). V lost 6 bases and J lost 2, with 13 bases in between. Per the germline V gene, CDR1 is MNHNS and CDR2 is SASEGT. This CDR3 region has 14 residues.

This rearrangement joins TRBV19 to TRBJ1-5, with a weak D call TRBD1 (6 bases). The V and J ends lost 6 bases and 3 bases respectively, with 12 bases between them. This CDR3 region has 14 residues. The V gene's germline CDR1 is LNHDA and CDR2 SQIVND (reference sequence). The CDR3: CASSTQGFNQPQHF. In DNA, the CDR3 is TGTGCCAGTAGCACACAGGGTTTCAATCAGCCCCAGCATTTT. The whole variable domain, remainder taken from reference TRBV19 and TRBJ1-5, is DGGITQSPKYLFRKEGQNVTLSCEQNLNHDAMYWYRQDPGQGLRLIYYSQIVNDFQKGDIAEGYSVSREKKESFPLTVTSAQKNPTAFYLCASSTQGFNQPQHFGDGTRLSIL.

The rearrangement joins TRBV7-2 to TRBJ2-2; tentatively, D is TRBD1 (5 bases). Germline assignment: CDR1 SGHTA and CDR2 FQGNSA. This CDR3 has 15 amino acids. V gave up 5 bases and J gave up 5 bases, with 15 bases separating them. CDR3 sequence reads: CASSPNAGLTGELFF. CDR3 DNA: TGTGCCAGCAGCCCGAACGCAGGGCTGACCGGGGAGCTGTTTTTT.